This entry concerns a single T cell receptor (beta chain). Patients from Seattle were sampled longitudinally, starting during active infection. The sample comes from a study of blood T cell repertoires in COVID-19. Study in general: Sites in the United States, Italy and Spain provided acute and convalescent COVID-19 samples.

There are 13 residues in the CDR3. The germline V gene has CDR1 MNHEY and CDR2 SVGAGI. Trimming shortened V by 7 bases and J by 6 bases, and 13 bases separated the two germline ends. Authors' data handling: Amplification of reference gene primers provided the estimated nucleated cell counts. TCRdb's copy holds only in-frame clones and misses some; the assay was immunoSEQ multiplex PCR. V and J calls and clone size are those listed in that table; D and trimming were worked out from the DNA. The table records about 160,000 clones, approximately 82% of them present only once. The chain uses TRBV6-5 and TRBJ2-1; D is uncertain. The TCR was taken from a woman aged 40 to 49 with COVID-19, enrolled during active disease. Sequenced: peripheral blood. CDR3 sequence reads: CASNSVLGNEQFF. As DNA, the CDR3 is TGTGCCAGCAATTCGGTTCTAGGCAATGAGCAGTTCTTC.